The 5 T cell receptor beta chains presented below share a single source sample, sequenced in a study of blood T cells in healthy people across ages. Primers used in a second PCR of roughly 7 to 12 cycles were a sample-barcoded 5' primer and a J-beta primer mix. MiXCR, applied by TCRdb to the 5' RACE reads, yields one record per CDR3 protein. The top ten hold over 5.5% of the sample, which has roughly 1.4 million distinct CDR3 sequences, approximately 59% seen once. The sequenced sample consisted of blood. Receptors originate from a man aged 18 to 30 in good health.

The chain uses TRBV7-8 and TRBJ2-7; D gene unclear. Germline V gene data show CDR1 as SGHVS and CDR2 as FQNEAQ. The V end lost 7 bases, the J end lost 6 bases, and 10 bases lay between the germline ends. The CDR3 consists of 11 residues. The CDR3 bases are TGTGCCAGCACCACAATGACCGAGCAGTACTTC. It specifies CASTTMTEQYF. Complete variable domain (other parts from reference TRBV7-8 and TRBJ2-7): GAGVSQSPRYKVAKRGQDVALRCDPISGHVSLFWYQQALGQGPEFLTYFQNEAQLDKSGLPSDRFFAERPEGSVSTLKIQRTQQEDSAVYLCASTTMTEQYFGPGTRLTVT.

The chain uses TRBV15 and TRBJ2-7; D gene ambiguous. Trimming took off 6 bases at V and 2 bases at J, with 11 bases between the two ends. CDR1 LNHNV and CDR2 YYDKDF come from the germline V gene (reference sequence). The CDR3 loop spans 13 amino acids. In nucleotides, the CDR3 is TGTGCCACCAGAGGAGAGAATCCCTACGAGCAGTACTTC. This codes for CATRGENPYEQYF.

This clonotype was picked up a small number of times. The V gene is TRBV20-1, the J gene TRBJ2-1, with D perhaps matching TRBD1 (7 bases). Trimming pared 8 bases from V and 8 bases from J, leaving 22 bases between. The germline CDR1 and CDR2 sequences are DFQATT and SNEGSKA (reference sequence). The CDR3 is 14 amino acids. CDR3 sequence: CSSWEDTGDDEQFF. The CDR3 bases are TGCAGTAGTTGGGAGGACACAGGGGACGATGAGCAGTTCTTC.

The V and J genes are TRBV6-2 or TRBV6-3 and TRBJ2-5; 8 positions match TRBD2. The germline V gene encodes CDR1 MNHEY and CDR2 SVGEGT. The CDR3 totals 17 residues. Trimming at V came to 1 base and at J to 5 bases, leaving 12 bases not matched to a gene. The CDR3 is CASSYLMASGSRETQYF. In DNA, the CDR3 is TGTGCCAGCAGTTACTTGATGGCGAGCGGGAGTAGGGAGACCCAGTACTTC.

The chain employs TRBV6-2 or TRBV6-3 and TRBJ2-2; D is perhaps TRBD1 or TRBD2 (6 bases each). The V end lost 7 bases, the J end lost 4 bases, and 25 bases lay between the germline ends. CDR3 length: 18 amino acids. The germline V gene encodes CDR1 MNHEY and CDR2 SVGEGT. The CDR3 nucleotides are TGTGCCAGCACTTCTCCCAACTGGGGGGCCGGTGTCACCGGGGAGCTGTTTTTT. Its translation: CASTSPNWGAGVTGELFF.